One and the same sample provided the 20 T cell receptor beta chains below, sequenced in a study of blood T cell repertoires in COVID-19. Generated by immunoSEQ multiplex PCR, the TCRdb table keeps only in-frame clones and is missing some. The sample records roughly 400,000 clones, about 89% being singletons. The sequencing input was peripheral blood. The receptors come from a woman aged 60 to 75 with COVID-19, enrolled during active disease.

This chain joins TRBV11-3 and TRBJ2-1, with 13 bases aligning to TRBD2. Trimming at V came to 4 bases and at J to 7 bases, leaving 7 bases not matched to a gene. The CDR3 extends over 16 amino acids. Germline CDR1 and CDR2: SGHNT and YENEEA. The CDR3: CASSSTSGGAMNEQFF. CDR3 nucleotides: TGTGCCAGCAGCTCTACTAGCGGGGGGGCCATGAATGAGCAGTTCTTC.

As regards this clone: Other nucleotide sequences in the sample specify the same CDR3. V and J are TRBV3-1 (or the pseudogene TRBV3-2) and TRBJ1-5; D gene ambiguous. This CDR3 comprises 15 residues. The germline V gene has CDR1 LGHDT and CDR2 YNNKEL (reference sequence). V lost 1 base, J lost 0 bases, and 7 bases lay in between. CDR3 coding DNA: TGTGCCAGCAGCCAAGGCCAGATTAGCAATCAGCCCCAGCATTTT. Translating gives CASSQGQISNQPQHF.

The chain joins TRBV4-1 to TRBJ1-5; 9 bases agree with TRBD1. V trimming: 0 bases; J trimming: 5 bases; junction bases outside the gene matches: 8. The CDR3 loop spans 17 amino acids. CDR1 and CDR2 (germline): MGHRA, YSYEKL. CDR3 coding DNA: TGCGCCAGCAGCCAAGAAGGAGGGGGACAGGGCGATCAGCCCCAGCATTTT. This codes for CASSQEGGGQGDQPQHF.

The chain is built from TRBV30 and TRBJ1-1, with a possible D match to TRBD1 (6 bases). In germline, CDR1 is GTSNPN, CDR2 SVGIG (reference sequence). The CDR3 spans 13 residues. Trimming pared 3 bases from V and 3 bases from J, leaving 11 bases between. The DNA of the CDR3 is TGTGCCTGGAGACAGGGAGGGCACACTGAAGCTTTCTTT. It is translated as CAWRQGGHTEAFF.

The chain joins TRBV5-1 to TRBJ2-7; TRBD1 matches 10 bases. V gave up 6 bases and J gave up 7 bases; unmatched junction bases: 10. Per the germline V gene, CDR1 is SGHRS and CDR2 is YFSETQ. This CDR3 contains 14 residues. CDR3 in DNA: TGCGCCAGCACTACGGGACAGGGGAGATGGGAGCAGTACTTC. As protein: CASTTGQGRWEQYF. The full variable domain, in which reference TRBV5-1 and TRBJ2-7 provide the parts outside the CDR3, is KAGVTQTPRYLIKTRGQQVTLSCSPISGHRSVSWYQQTPGQGLQFLFEYFSETQRNKGNFPGRFSGRQFSNSRSEMNVSTLELGDSALYLCASTTGQGRWEQYFGPGTRLTVT.

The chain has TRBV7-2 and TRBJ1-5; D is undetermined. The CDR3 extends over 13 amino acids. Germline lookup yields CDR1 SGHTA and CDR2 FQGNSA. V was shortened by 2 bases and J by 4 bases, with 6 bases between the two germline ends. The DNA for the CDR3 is TGTGCCAGCAGCTTACCGGTTAATCAGCCCCAGCATTTT. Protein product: CASSLPVNQPQHF.

Written as DNA, the CDR3 is TGCGCCAGCAGCGGACGACAGGGGACCGGTGAAAAACTGTTTTTT. Its protein product is CASSGRQGTGEKLFF. The rearrangement uses TRBV5-1 and TRBJ1-4; 8 bases match TRBD1. After removal of 4 bases from V and 7 bases from J, the junction contained 9 bases not matched to a gene. CDR1 is SGHRS, CDR2 YFSETQ, per germline. The CDR3 spans 15 residues.

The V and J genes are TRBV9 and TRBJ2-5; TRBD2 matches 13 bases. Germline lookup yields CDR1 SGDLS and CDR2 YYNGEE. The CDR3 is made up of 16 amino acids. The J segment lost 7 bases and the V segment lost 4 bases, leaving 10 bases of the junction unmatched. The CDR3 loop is CASSPQTSGGWGTQYF. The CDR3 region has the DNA TGTGCCAGCAGCCCCCAGACTAGCGGGGGGTGGGGGACCCAGTACTTC.

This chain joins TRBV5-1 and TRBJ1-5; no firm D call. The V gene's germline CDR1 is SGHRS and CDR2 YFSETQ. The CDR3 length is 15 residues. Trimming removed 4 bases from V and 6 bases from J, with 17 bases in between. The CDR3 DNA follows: TGCGCCAGCAGCGAAGGAGGCGGGTTGGGTCAGCCCCAGCATTTT. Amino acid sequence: CASSEGGGLGQPQHF. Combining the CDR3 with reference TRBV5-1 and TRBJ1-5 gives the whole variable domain KAGVTQTPRYLIKTRGQQVTLSCSPISGHRSVSWYQQTPGQGLQFLFEYFSETQRNKGNFPGRFSGRQFSNSRSEMNVSTLELGDSALYLCASSEGGGLGQPQHFGDGTRLSIL.

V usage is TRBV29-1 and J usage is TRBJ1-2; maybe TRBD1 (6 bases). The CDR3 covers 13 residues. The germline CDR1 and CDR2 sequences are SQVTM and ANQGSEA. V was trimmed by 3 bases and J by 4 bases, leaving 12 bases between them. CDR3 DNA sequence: TGCAGCGTTGACAGGGCAGGGGTCTATGGCTACACCTTC. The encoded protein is CSVDRAGVYGYTF. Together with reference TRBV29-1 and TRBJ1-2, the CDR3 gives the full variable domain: SAVISQKPSRDICQRGTSLTIQCQVDSQVTMMFWYRQQPGQSLTLIATANQGSEATYESGFVIDKFPISRPNLTFSTLTVSNMSPEDSSIYLCSVDRAGVYGYTFGSGTRLTVV.

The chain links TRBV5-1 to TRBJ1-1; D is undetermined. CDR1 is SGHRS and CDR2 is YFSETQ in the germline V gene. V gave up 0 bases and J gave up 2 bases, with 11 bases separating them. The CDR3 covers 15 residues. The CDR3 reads CASSLEVTANTEAFF. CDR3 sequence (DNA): TGCGCCAGCAGCTTGGAGGTCACAGCAAACACTGAAGCTTTCTTT. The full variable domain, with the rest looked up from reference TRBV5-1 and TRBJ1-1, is KAGVTQTPRYLIKTRGQQVTLSCSPISGHRSVSWYQQTPGQGLQFLFEYFSETQRNKGNFPGRFSGRQFSNSRSEMNVSTLELGDSALYLCASSLEVTANTEAFFGQGTRLTVV.

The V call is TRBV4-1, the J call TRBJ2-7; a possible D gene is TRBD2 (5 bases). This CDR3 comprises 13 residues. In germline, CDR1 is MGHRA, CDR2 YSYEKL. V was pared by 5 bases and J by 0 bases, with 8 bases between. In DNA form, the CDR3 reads TGCGCCAGCAGCTCACGGGACTCCTACGAGCAGTACTTC. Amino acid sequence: CASSSRDSYEQYF.

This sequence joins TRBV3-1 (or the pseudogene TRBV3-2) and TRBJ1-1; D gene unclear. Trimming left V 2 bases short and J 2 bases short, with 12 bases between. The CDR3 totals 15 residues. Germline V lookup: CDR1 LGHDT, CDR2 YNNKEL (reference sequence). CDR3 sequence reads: CASSQKVSGNTEAFF. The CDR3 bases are TGTGCCAGCAGCCAAAAGGTGTCAGGAAACACTGAAGCTTTCTTT.

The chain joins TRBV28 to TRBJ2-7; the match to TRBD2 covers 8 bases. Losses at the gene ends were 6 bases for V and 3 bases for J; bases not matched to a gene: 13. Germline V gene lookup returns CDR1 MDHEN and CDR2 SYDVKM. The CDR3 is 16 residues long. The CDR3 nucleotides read TGTGCCAGCAGCTCATCGGCGGGGGGAAAGGGCTACGAGCAGTACTTC. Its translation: CASSSSAGGKGYEQYF.

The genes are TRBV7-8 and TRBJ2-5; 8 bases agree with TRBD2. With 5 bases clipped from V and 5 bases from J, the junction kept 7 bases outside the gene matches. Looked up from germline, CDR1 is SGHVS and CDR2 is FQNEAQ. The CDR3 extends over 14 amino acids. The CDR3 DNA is TGTGCCAGCAGCGGCGGGAGGTTAAGGGAGACCCAGTACTTC. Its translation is CASSGGRLRETQYF.

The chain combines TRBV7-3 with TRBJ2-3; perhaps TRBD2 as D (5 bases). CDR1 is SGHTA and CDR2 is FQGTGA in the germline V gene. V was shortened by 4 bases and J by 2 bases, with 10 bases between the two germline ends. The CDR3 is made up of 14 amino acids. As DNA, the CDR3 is TGTGCCAGCAGCTCCGACGGGAACACAGATACGCAGTATTTT. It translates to CASSSDGNTDTQYF.

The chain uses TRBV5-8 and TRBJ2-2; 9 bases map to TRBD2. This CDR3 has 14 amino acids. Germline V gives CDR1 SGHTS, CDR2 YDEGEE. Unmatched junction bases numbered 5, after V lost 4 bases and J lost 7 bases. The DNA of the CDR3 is TGTGCCAGCAGCCGAGCGGGGGGTATCGGGGAGCTGTTTTTT. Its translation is CASSRAGGIGELFF. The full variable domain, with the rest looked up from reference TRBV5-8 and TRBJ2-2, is EAGVTQSPTHLIKTRGQQATLRCSPISGHTSVYWYQQALGLGLQFLLWYDEGEERNRGNFPPRFSGRQFPNYSSELNVNALELEDSALYLCASSRAGGIGELFFGEGSRLTVL.

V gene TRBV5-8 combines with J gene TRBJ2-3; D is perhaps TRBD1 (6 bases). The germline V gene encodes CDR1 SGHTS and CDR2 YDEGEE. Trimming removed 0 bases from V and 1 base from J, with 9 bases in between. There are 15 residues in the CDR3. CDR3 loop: CASSLVGGGTDTQYF. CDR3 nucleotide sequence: TGTGCCAGCAGCTTGGTTGGGGGCGGCACAGATACGCAGTATTTT.

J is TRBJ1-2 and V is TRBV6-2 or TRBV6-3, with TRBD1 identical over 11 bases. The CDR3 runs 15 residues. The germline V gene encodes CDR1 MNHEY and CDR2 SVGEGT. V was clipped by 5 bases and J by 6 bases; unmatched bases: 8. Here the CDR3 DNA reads TGTGCCAGCAGTATCCGGGACAGGGGGATCGATGGCTACACCTTC. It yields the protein CASSIRDRGIDGYTF.

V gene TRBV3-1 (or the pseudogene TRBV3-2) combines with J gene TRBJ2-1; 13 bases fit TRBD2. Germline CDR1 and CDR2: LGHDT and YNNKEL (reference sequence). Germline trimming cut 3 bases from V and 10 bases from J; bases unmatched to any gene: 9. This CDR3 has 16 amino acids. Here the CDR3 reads CASSQGLGLAGREQFF. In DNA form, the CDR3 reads TGTGCCAGCAGCCAGGGATTGGGACTAGCGGGGAGAGAGCAGTTCTTC.